These 21 T cell receptor beta chains were sequenced from one sample in a study of cytomegalovirus exposure and HLA in healthy donors. TCRdb's table, derived via immunoSEQ multiplex PCR, lists solely in-frame clones and lacks some. The sample has 200,000 to 300,000 clones; 75% to 90% are singletons. Specimen: PBMCs. Source of these receptors: a woman in her twenties or thirties in good health and CMV-seropositive.

This chain uses TRBV7-2 with TRBJ2-7; D perhaps matches TRBD2 (6 bases). Trimming took off 4 bases at V and 1 base at J, with 11 bases between the two ends. The CDR3 contains 14 residues. Germline CDR1 SGHTA, CDR2 FQGNSA. The CDR3 region is CASSSLAESYEQYF. The CDR3 DNA reads as TGTGCCAGCAGCTCTTTAGCGGAGTCCTACGAGCAGTACTTC. Using reference TRBV7-2 and TRBJ2-7 for the parts outside the CDR3, the full variable domain is GAGVSQSPSNKVTEKGKDVELRCDPISGHTALYWYRQSLGQGLEFLIYFQGNSAPDKSGLPSDRFSAERTGGSVSTLTIQRTQQEDSAVYLCASSSLAESYEQYFGPGTRLTVT.

The rearrangement uses TRBV5-1 and TRBJ2-1; TRBD2 matches 13 bases. The CDR3 has 19 residues. V was pared by 3 bases and J by 2 bases, with 11 bases of the junction left unmatched. The V gene's germline CDR1 is SGHRS and CDR2 YFSETQ. The CDR3 spells CASSSAGLTSGRAYNEQFF. CDR3 sequence (DNA): TGCGCCAGCAGCTCAGCCGGACTTACTAGCGGGAGGGCCTACAATGAGCAGTTCTTC.

The rearrangement links TRBV7-3 to TRBJ1-1; 9 nucleotides line up with TRBD1. The CDR3 sequence is 17 residues long. Trimming took 1 base from V and 0 from J; bases not matched to a gene: 6. Germline V lookup: CDR1 SGHTA, CDR2 FQGTGA. CDR3 sequence reads: CASSLSGTGLVNTEAFF. CDR3 DNA: TGTGCCAGCAGCTTAAGTGGGACAGGGCTAGTGAACACTGAAGCTTTCTTT.

V and J are TRBV27 and TRBJ2-1; 7 nucleotides agree with TRBD2. CDR1 MNHEY and CDR2 SMNVEV come from the germline V gene (reference sequence). CDR3 length: 14 amino acids. Trimming at V came to 7 bases and at J to 7 bases, leaving 10 bases not matched to a gene. The CDR3 DNA is TGTGCCAGCATGGGGGGGATTGGCGAGAATGAGCAGTTCTTC. Protein sequence: CASMGGIGENEQFF.

The gene calls are TRBV10-3 and TRBJ2-7; 8 bases fit TRBD1. The CDR3 extends over 11 amino acids. The V and J ends lost 10 bases and 3 bases, in that order; junction bases with no gene match: 2. CDR1 ENHRY and CDR2 SYGVKD come from the germline V gene. Written as DNA, the CDR3 is TGTGCCACGGGACAGGACTACGAGCAGTACTTC. Its translation is CATGQDYEQYF.

V usage is TRBV6-1 and J usage is TRBJ2-7, with TRBD1 matching 9 bases. Unmatched junction bases numbered 5, after V lost 6 bases and J lost 2 bases. The CDR3 runs to 14 residues. The V gene's germline CDR1 is MNHNS and CDR2 SASEGT. In DNA, the CDR3 is TGTGCCAGCAGACAACAGGGGGCGACCTACGAGCAGTACTTC. Encoded protein: CASRQQGATYEQYF.

CDR3 nucleotide sequence: TGTGCCAGCAGTTACTCTGGTGGGTCGGGCTACGAGCAGTACTTC. This gives the protein CASSYSGGSGYEQYF. The V and J genes are TRBV6-6 and TRBJ2-7; D uncertain. CDR1 is MNHNY, CDR2 SVGAGI, per germline (reference sequence). The CDR3 is 15 amino acids. Between the trimmed V and J ends, which lost 0 bases and 3 bases, there was a span of 12 bases.

V is TRBV20-1 and J is TRBJ2-1; no clear D. This CDR3 region has 10 residues. Trimming removed 0 bases from V and 14 bases from J, with 8 bases in between. Germline V gene lookup returns CDR1 DFQATT and CDR2 SNEGSKA (reference sequence). For the CDR3, the DNA is TGCAGTGCTAGAGAGGCCCTGGAGTTCTTC. Translated: CSAREALEFF.

This chain uses TRBV5-1 with TRBJ2-7; 9 nucleotides line up with TRBD1. The V gene's germline CDR1 is SGHRS and CDR2 YFSETQ. V shed 4 bases, J shed 6 bases, and the junction held 11 bases outside the gene matches. This CDR3 contains 15 residues. DNA for the CDR3: TGCGCCAGCAGCGGACCGGGACAGGGAGTCCTCGAGCAGTACTTC. Its translation: CASSGPGQGVLEQYF.

V gene TRBV19 combines with J gene TRBJ2-4; 7 bases fit TRBD2. The V segment lost 7 bases and the J segment 6 bases; nucleotides outside the gene matches: 9. The CDR3 covers 14 residues. Germline V gene lookup returns CDR1 LNHDA and CDR2 SQIVND (reference sequence). CDR3 sequence reads: CASIRWLAVNIQYF. The CDR3 region has the DNA TGTGCCAGTATTCGGTGGCTAGCGGTAAACATTCAGTACTTC.

CDR3 DNA sequence: TGTGCCACCGGGGAGTGGGGGGACAATGAGCAGTTCTTC. It specifies CATGEWGDNEQFF. The chain recombines TRBV6-6 with TRBJ2-1; possibly TRBD2 for D (6 bases). The ends were cut back, 10 bases at V and 5 bases at J, with 15 bases in the middle. In germline, CDR1 is MNHNY, CDR2 SVGAGI (reference sequence). The length of the CDR3 is 13 residues.

This clone came up a few times. The chain has TRBV15 and TRBJ1-5; TRBD1 might be the D (5 bases). The V gene lost 1 base and the J gene lost 0 bases, with 13 bases spanning the gap. The CDR3 has 17 residues. Germline values: CDR1 LNHNV, CDR2 YYDKDF (reference sequence). The CDR3 region is CATSRGWGDYSNQPQHF. The CDR3 region has the DNA TGTGCCACCAGCAGAGGGTGGGGGGACTATAGCAATCAGCCCCAGCATTTT. Full variable domain (remainder filled in from reference TRBV15 and TRBJ1-5): DAMVIQNPRYQVTQFGKPVTLSCSQTLNHNVMYWYQQKSSQAPKLLFHYYDKDFNNEADTPDNFQSRRPNTSFCFLDIRSPGLGDTAMYLCATSRGWGDYSNQPQHFGDGTRLSIL.

The genes are TRBV5-5 and TRBJ2-3; 12 bases are a match to TRBD2. Losses at the gene ends were 4 bases for V and 5 bases for J; bases not matched to a gene: 8. The germline gives CDR1 SGHKS, CDR2 YYEKEE (reference sequence). The CDR3 has 16 amino acids. The CDR3 region has the DNA TGTGCCAGCAGCCAGCTGACTAGCGGGAGTTTAGATACGCAGTATTTT. Translating it yields CASSQLTSGSLDTQYF.

The rearrangement uses TRBV7-2 and TRBJ2-3; D call uncertain. The germline CDR1 and CDR2 sequences are SGHTA and FQGNSA. The CDR3 runs to 14 residues. V gave up 1 base and J gave up 0 bases, with 5 bases separating them. CDR3 sequence (DNA): TGTGCCAGCAGCTTAGTGAGTAGCACAGATACGCAGTATTTT. It specifies CASSLVSSTDTQYF.

The chain is built from TRBV5-1 and TRBJ2-7; TRBD1 matches at 7 bases. J gave up 4 bases and V 3 bases, and 16 bases lay outside the gene matches. The CDR3 runs 17 residues. Germline CDR1 reads SGHRS; CDR2 reads YFSETQ. CDR3 DNA sequence: TGCGCCAGCAGCTCTGGAGGAGGAACAGGGGCAACATACGAGCAGTACTTC. This encodes CASSSGGGTGATYEQYF.

The chain couples TRBV23-1 to TRBJ1-2, with a possible D match to TRBD1 (6 bases). TRBV23-1 has ORF status, its function being uncertain. This CDR3 spans 15 amino acids. Trimming took off 6 bases at V and 4 bases at J, with 18 bases between the two ends. The CDR3 bases are TGCGCCAGCAGGCAGCGTTCCAGGGGCGGCTATGGCTACACCTTC. It is translated as CASRQRSRGGYGYTF.

Comment on this clone: This same CDR3 is encoded by further DNA sequences in the sample. V is TRBV9 and J is TRBJ2-3; 7 positions match TRBD2. The J segment lost 1 base and the V segment lost 0 bases, leaving 2 bases of the junction unmatched. CDR1 and CDR2 (germline): SGDLS, YYNGEE. This CDR3 contains 15 residues. The CDR3 loop reads CASSVGLAGTDTQYF. In DNA form, the CDR3 reads TGTGCCAGCAGCGTAGGGCTAGCGGGCACAGATACGCAGTATTTT. Together with reference TRBV9 and TRBJ2-3, the CDR3 gives the full variable domain: DSGVTQTPKHLITATGQRVTLRCSPRSGDLSVYWYQQSLDQGLQFLIQYYNGEERAKGNILERFSAQQFPDLHSELNLSSLELGDSALYFCASSVGLAGTDTQYFGPGTRLTVL.

The chain couples TRBV4-1 to TRBJ1-2, with D maybe TRBD1 (5 bases). The CDR3 runs 14 residues. Per the germline V gene, CDR1 is MGHRA and CDR2 is YSYEKL. Trimming removed 3 bases at V and 2 bases at J, with 10 bases between. This chain's CDR3 is CASSQGLVNYGYTF. In DNA form, the CDR3 reads TGCGCCAGCAGCCAGGGACTCGTCAACTATGGCTACACCTTC.

The rearrangement joins TRBV7-8 to TRBJ2-5, with 11 bases matching TRBD2. The CDR3 extends over 16 amino acids. Looked up from germline, CDR1 is SGHVS and CDR2 is FQNEAQ. With 4 bases clipped from V and 5 bases from J, the junction kept 9 bases outside the gene matches. DNA for the CDR3: TGTGCCAGCAGCTCGTATAGCGGGAGGGGGGGTGAGACCCAGTACTTC. It translates to CASSSYSGRGGETQYF. The full variable domain, completed using reference TRBV7-8 and TRBJ2-5, is GAGVSQSPRYKVAKRGQDVALRCDPISGHVSLFWYQQALGQGPEFLTYFQNEAQLDKSGLPSDRFFAERPEGSVSTLKIQRTQQEDSAVYLCASSSYSGRGGETQYFGPGTRLLVL.

The J gene is TRBJ1-5, the V gene TRBV10-2, with D possibly TRBD1 on 6 matching bases. The CDR3 is 17 amino acids. V lost 1 base and J 3 bases, leaving 16 bases between the germline ends. The germline V gene encodes CDR1 WSHSY and CDR2 SAAADI. The CDR3 sequence: CASSELYAGVANQPQHF. As DNA, the CDR3 is TGCGCCAGCAGTGAGTTGTACGCAGGGGTGGCCAATCAGCCCCAGCATTTT.

The chain carries TRBV11-3 and TRBJ1-1, with a weak D call TRBD1 (5 bases). With 4 bases removed from V and 1 base from J, the gap between germline ends came to 10 bases. CDR3 length: 14 amino acids. Germline V gene sequence: CDR1 SGHNT, CDR2 YENEEA. CDR3 coding DNA: TGTGCCAGCAGCTACTCGGGGGAGAACACTGAAGCTTTCTTT. It encodes CASSYSGENTEAFF.